Detailed here is one T cell receptor beta chain. The antigen is not known. The entry originates in a study of PD-1 blockade in classical Hodgkin lymphoma. Study conclusions and caveats: Significant TCR diversity gains by C4D1 occurred in CD4+ but not CD8+ cells. Complete responders matched newly diagnosed patients in baseline diversity.

Brentuximab vedotin exposure varied among the patients, all of whom had relapsed after autologous stem cell transplantation. Responses achieved at best were complete response, partial response or progressive disease. Some clones are missing from TCRdb's copy, which holds only in-frame ones; the method was immunoSEQ multiplex PCR. The top ten hold 2.5% to 3.5% of the sample, which has 25,000 to 35,000 clones, 60% to 75% seen once. The V end lost 1 base, the J end lost 4 bases, and 10 bases lay between the germline ends. The CDR3 extends over 14 amino acids. Germline values: CDR1 SGHDT, CDR2 YYEEEE. The V gene is TRBV5-6, the J gene TRBJ2-3; D might be TRBD1 (6 bases). The receptor was derived from a human donor with classical Hodgkin lymphoma. The sample here was peripheral blood mononuclear cells (PBMCs), taken before the second cycle of nivolumab. CDR3 bases: TGTGCCAGCAGCTTGTTGGGGGCGCCAGATACGCAGTATTTT. It translates to CASSLLGAPDTQYF.